This TCR beta chain is from a study of cytomegalovirus exposure and HLA in healthy donors. Researchers ran the PCR with 60 Vbeta and 13 Jbeta primers. How the authors handled the data: In a later analysis, roughly 11 million of 83 million or so unique beta chains occurred in at least two donors. Assay used: immunoSEQ multiplex PCR; TCRdb lists only in-frame clones, some missing. Clone size and V and J calls were adopted from that table, with D and trimming inferred from the DNA. The sample gives fewer than 250,000 clones, around 73% of which show up once; about 3.8% is in the top ten. The CDR3 sequence is 12 residues long. CDR1 is SGHRS, CDR2 YFSETQ, per germline. V was pared by 2 bases and J by 8 bases, with 3 bases of the junction left unmatched.

This chain uses TRBV5-1 with TRBJ1-1, with 7 bases aligning to TRBD1. The source of this sequence is a male donor in good health and CMV-seronegative. The specimen sequenced was PBMCs. CDR3 sequence reads: CASSFDRAEAFF. Here the CDR3 DNA reads TGCGCCAGCAGCTTCGACAGGGCGGAAGCTTTCTTT.